The T cell receptor beta chain under discussion was sequenced for a study of Ad26.COV2.S vaccination and SARS-CoV-2 variants. Clones were sequenced by immunoSEQ multiplex PCR, and TCRdb holds only the in-frame ones, with some missing. The table has approximately 350,000 clones, about four fifths seen once. The CDR3 loop spans 14 amino acids. Trimming cost V 7 bases and J 0 bases, with 12 bases left between them. Looked up from germline, CDR1 is SGHRS and CDR2 is YFSETQ. Concerning this clone: Its antigen is unidentified.

General observations from the study: It was found that vaccine and placebo recipients had similar non-spike TCR breadth. People given the vaccine had a wider spike-specific TCR breadth than placebo recipients did. Overall T cell responses may have been underestimated by the analyses of TCR breadth and depth.

Documented treatment: roughly 18 received Ad26.COV2.S at low or high dose, single or two shots; about 5 received placebo; per-sample allocation not given. Specimen acquisition occurred on day 63 following the initial vaccine or placebo injection. The study used a vaccine consisting of an Ad26 vector that expressed Wuhan-strain SARS-CoV-2 spike. The gene calls are TRBV5-1 and TRBJ2-3; D is unclear. This sample comprised peripheral blood, obtained in a trial of Ad26.COV2.S vaccine versus placebo. The clonotype originates from a person aged 18-60 years who received the Ad26.COV2.S COVID-19 vaccine or a placebo. The CDR3 DNA follows: TGCGCCAGCTTCTCGAGATCTAGCACAGATACGCAGTATTTT. It yields the protein CASFSRSSTDTQYF.